The clone carrying this TCR beta chain was seen a few times. Antigen: not known. Expressed TCRB transcripts were sequenced, since all the RNA that had been isolated was reverse transcribed. The data were produced by immunoSEQ multiplex PCR, yet TCRdb's version contains in-frame clones alone and is incomplete. Among 400,000 or so clones listed, around 12% were seen once. CD45RO/CCR7/CD25/CD127/CD95/CD27 separated CD4+ naive, central memory, regulatory and stem cell-like memory cells by sorting. Trimming removed 10 bases from V and 1 base from J, with 14 bases in between. The CDR3 length is 15 residues. Per the germline V gene, CDR1 is MDHEN and CDR2 is SYDVKM. The data originate from a study of beta chain features in type 1 diabetes. Findings of the study overall: A definitive answer on HLA type influencing TCRB rearrangement was not reached here. Patients with type 1 diabetes showed fewer VDJ junction insertions and more deletions. Moderately but significantly shorter TCRB CDR3s were found in Type 1 diabetes patients in all four CD4+ subsets.

The TCR sequence derives from a woman aged 18-30 years with type 1 diabetes. Material for sequencing was naive CD4+ T cells from blood. This chain uses TRBV28 with TRBJ2-6; maybe TRBD1 (6 bases). CDR3: CAILGQPSGANVLTF. DNA of the CDR3: TGTGCCATCTTAGGACAGCCTTCTGGGGCCAACGTCCTGACTTTC. Full variable domain (remainder filled in from reference TRBV28 and TRBJ2-6): DVKVTQSSRYLVKRTGEKVFLECVQDMDHENMFWYRQDPGLGLRLIYFSYDVKMKEKGDIPEGYSVSREKKERFSLILESASTNQTSMYLCAILGQPSGANVLTFGAGSRLTVL.